The 22 T cell receptor beta chains below all came from one sample that was sequenced in a study of cytomegalovirus exposure and HLA in healthy donors. PCR primers comprised 60 Vbeta and 13 Jbeta primers. Method: immunoSEQ multiplex PCR; TCRdb's copy keeps in-frame clones and lacks some. Here the sample table reports 180,000 or so clones. The source material was PBMCs. Receptors originate from a young woman in good health and CMV-seropositive.

CDR3 residues: CASSLERVEKLFF. The DNA of the CDR3 is TGCGCCAGCAGCTTGGAGAGGGTTGAAAAACTGTTTTTT. J is TRBJ1-4 and V is TRBV5-1; D remains ambiguous. V lost 0 bases, J lost 7 bases, and 7 bases lay in between. This CDR3 comprises 13 residues. Germline V gene lookup returns CDR1 SGHRS and CDR2 YFSETQ.

The rearrangement joins TRBV19 to TRBJ1-1, with D hard to call. Germline V gene lookup returns CDR1 LNHDA and CDR2 SQIVND (reference sequence). V was cut by 4 bases and J by 8 bases, with 17 bases left in between. The CDR3 is 14 residues long. The CDR3 here is CASSTPSLYVEAFF. CDR3 DNA sequence: TGTGCCAGTAGTACCCCCTCGCTCTATGTAGAAGCTTTCTTT.

This chain connects TRBV27 to TRBJ1-6; D is unclear. The CDR3 is 16 amino acids. The germline V gene has CDR1 MNHEY and CDR2 SMNVEV (reference sequence). V dropped 5 bases and J dropped 0 bases, with 11 bases sitting between them. The CDR3: CASSIHISSYNSPLHF. Written as DNA, the CDR3 is TGTGCCAGCAGTATCCACATAAGCTCCTATAATTCACCCCTCCACTTT.

This rearrangement joins TRBV2 to TRBJ2-1; D may be TRBD1 (6 bases). The germline gives CDR1 SNHLY, CDR2 FYNNEI. V dropped 7 bases and J dropped 6 bases, with 16 bases sitting between them. This CDR3 comprises 14 residues. The CDR3 DNA sequence: TGTGCCAGCACATCAAGCCTGGGGGCCAATGAGCAGTTCTTC. Translating it yields CASTSSLGANEQFF.

CDR3 sequence (DNA): TGTGCCAGTAGGACAGTACGGGTGAAAGGGTTCACTGAAGCTTTCTTT. It translates to CASRTVRVKGFTEAFF. V and J are TRBV19 and TRBJ1-1; a possible D gene is TRBD1 (5 bases). This CDR3 is built from 16 residues. V lost 6 bases and J 4 bases, leaving 21 bases between the germline ends. CDR1 and CDR2 from the germline V gene are LNHDA and SQIVND (reference sequence). The complete variable domain, with remaining parts taken from reference TRBV19 and TRBJ1-1, reads DGGITQSPKYLFRKEGQNVTLSCEQNLNHDAMYWYRQDPGQGLRLIYYSQIVNDFQKGDIAEGYSVSREKKESFPLTVTSAQKNPTAFYLCASRTVRVKGFTEAFFGQGTRLTVV.

V is TRBV7-9 and J is TRBJ1-2; D possibly corresponds to TRBD1 (6 bases). The CDR3 is 17 amino acids. The germline V gene has CDR1 SEHNR and CDR2 FQNEAQ (reference sequence). Trimming pared 0 bases from V and 3 bases from J, leaving 17 bases between. CDR3 residues: CASSLAESSQGHYGYTF. The CDR3 DNA sequence: TGTGCCAGCAGCTTAGCGGAGTCGAGTCAGGGGCACTATGGCTACACCTTC.

J is TRBJ2-2 and V is TRBV9, with TRBD1 matching over 12 bases. V lost 3 bases, J lost 4 bases, and 4 bases stayed unmatched. CDR1 is SGDLS and CDR2 is YYNGEE in the germline V gene. The CDR3 has 16 residues. In DNA form, the CDR3 reads TGTGCCAGCAGCGCCGGGACAGGGGGCGTCACCGGGGAGCTGTTTTTT. This translates into CASSAGTGGVTGELFF.

This chain joins TRBV4-2 and TRBJ1-4; D gene uncertain. Germline V gene sequence: CDR1 LGHNA, CDR2 YNFKEQ. This CDR3 comprises 14 residues. The V gene lost 5 bases and the J gene lost 5 bases, with 12 bases spanning the gap. CDR3 sequence reads: CASSLAGKNEKLFF. The DNA of the CDR3 is TGTGCCAGCAGCTTGGCGGGGAAGAATGAAAAACTGTTTTTT.

The chain is built from TRBV6-1 and TRBJ1-5; 7 bases agree with TRBD1. The CDR3 sequence is 14 residues long. J was trimmed by 3 bases and V by 3 bases; bases with no gene match: 2. The germline V gene has CDR1 MNHNS and CDR2 SASEGT. This CDR3 is CASSEGQPNQPQHF. The CDR3 DNA reads TGTGCCAGCAGTGAGGGACAGCCCAATCAGCCCCAGCATTTT.

The chain recombines TRBV7-9 with TRBJ2-1; 8 positions agree with TRBD1. The V gene's germline CDR1 is SEHNR and CDR2 FQNEAQ (reference sequence). The ends lost 2 bases at V and 10 bases at J; junction bases unmatched: 19. This CDR3 has 18 amino acids. The CDR3 loop is CASSLKAGQGEGIGEQFF. The CDR3 bases are TGTGCCAGCAGCTTAAAAGCTGGACAGGGCGAGGGAATAGGGGAGCAGTTCTTC.

V is TRBV12-5 and J is TRBJ2-1; 14 nucleotides line up with TRBD2. The germline V gene encodes CDR1 LGHNT and CDR2 FRNRAP. V lost 4 bases to trimming and J lost 8 bases; unmatched junction nucleotides: 7. CDR3 length equals 16 residues. This chain's CDR3 is CASGSGTSGSGDEQFF. The DNA for the CDR3 is TGTGCTAGTGGTTCCGGGACTAGCGGGAGCGGAGATGAGCAGTTCTTC.

Here the CDR3 reads CSVGQSSGANVLTF. The CDR3 coding sequence is TGCAGCGTCGGACAGAGCTCTGGGGCCAACGTCCTGACTTTC. The rearrangement joins TRBV29-1 to TRBJ2-6, with D tentatively TRBD1 (6 bases). CDR1 and CDR2 from the germline V gene are SQVTM and ANQGSEA. The CDR3 loop spans 14 amino acids. V lost 6 bases and J lost 0, with 9 bases in between.

The rearrangement uses TRBV5-1 and TRBJ2-4, with D maybe TRBD1 (7 bases). This CDR3 spans 17 amino acids. V was pared by 0 bases and J by 3 bases, with 16 bases between. Germline values: CDR1 SGHRS, CDR2 YFSETQ. CDR3 protein: CASSLVEGAFGKNIQYF. CDR3 sequence (DNA): TGCGCCAGCAGCTTGGTGGAGGGGGCGTTTGGCAAAAACATTCAGTACTTC.

This sequence joins TRBV6-1 and TRBJ1-6; D possibly corresponds to TRBD1 (5 bases). The V end lost 3 bases, the J end lost 8 bases, and 8 bases lay between the germline ends. Germline V gene sequence: CDR1 MNHNS, CDR2 SASEGT. This CDR3 contains 13 residues. CDR3 sequence (DNA): TGTGCCAGCAGTGACACGGGGGATTCACCCCTCCACTTT. It translates to CASSDTGDSPLHF.

The rearrangement joins TRBV7-9 to TRBJ2-7; weak D call: TRBD1 (6 bases). V gave up 1 base and J gave up 5 bases, with 15 bases separating them. This CDR3 has 15 residues. CDR1 and CDR2 (germline): SEHNR, FQNEAQ (reference sequence). This CDR3 reads CASSLGLGQRNEQYF. CDR3 DNA sequence: TGTGCCAGCAGCTTAGGATTAGGACAGCGGAACGAGCAGTACTTC.

J is TRBJ2-7 and V is TRBV11-2; 9 bases are shared with TRBD1. Germline CDR1 is SGHAT and CDR2 is FQNNGV. V lost 5 bases to trimming and J lost 6 bases; unmatched junction nucleotides: 5. The CDR3 contains 13 residues. CDR3 nucleotides: TGTGCCAGCAGCACGGACAGGGGAAGCGAGCAGTACTTC. This translates into CASSTDRGSEQYF.

With regard to this clone: This is likely a read error, given that the CDR3 carries no conserved phenylalanine or tryptophan at its end. Because the CDR3's place on the DNA is in doubt, the DNA is left out and the CDR3 is given as listed by TCRdb. The chain joins TRBV7-2 to TRBJ2-7; the table gives TRBD2 as D, unverified against the DNA. Germline CDR1 reads SGHTA; CDR2 reads FQGNSA. Ends included, the CDR3 has 15 residues. Here the CDR3 reads CASSKQGSLSSGRHL.

The V call is TRBV5-1, the J call TRBJ2-1, with 12 bases lining up with TRBD2. Germline values: CDR1 SGHRS, CDR2 YFSETQ. V trimming: 4 bases; J trimming: 6 bases; junction bases outside the gene matches: 5. This CDR3 has 15 residues. DNA for the CDR3: TGCGCCAGCAGCGTGACTAGCGGGAGTACCAATGAGCAGTTCTTC. Translating it yields CASSVTSGSTNEQFF.

This chain joins TRBV4-3 and TRBJ2-1, with TRBD1 identical over 10 bases. The J segment lost 4 bases and the V segment lost 1 base, leaving 4 bases of the junction unmatched. Germline CDR1 reads LGHNA; CDR2 reads YSLEER. The CDR3 loop spans 16 amino acids. CDR3 in DNA: TGCGCCAGCAGCCAAGTCGGGACAGGGGTATACAATGAGCAGTTCTTC. As protein: CASSQVGTGVYNEQFF.

This chain connects TRBV18 to TRBJ2-3; the match to TRBD1 covers 7 bases. Germline CDR1 is KGHSH and CDR2 is LQKENI. The CDR3 is 16 residues long. With 0 bases clipped from V and 2 bases from J, the junction kept 5 bases outside the gene matches. The CDR3 DNA sequence: TGTGCCAGCTCACCACCGAGGGGGCGCGTCACAGATACGCAGTATTTT. It encodes CASSPPRGRVTDTQYF.

The V call is TRBV7-9, the J call TRBJ2-1, with TRBD2 matching over 10 bases. With V trimmed by 0 bases and J by 6 bases, 5 bases remained unmatched. The CDR3 extends over 16 amino acids. In germline, CDR1 is SEHNR, CDR2 FQNEAQ (reference sequence). This chain's CDR3 is CASSLARERGGNEQFF. The CDR3 bases are TGTGCCAGCAGCTTAGCGCGGGAGCGGGGGGGCAATGAGCAGTTCTTC.

The V and J genes are TRBV5-1 and TRBJ2-2, with TRBD1 matching 8 bases. Germline CDR1 and CDR2: SGHRS and YFSETQ. This CDR3 spans 15 amino acids. The J segment lost 6 bases and the V segment lost 3 bases, leaving 7 bases of the junction unmatched. As DNA, the CDR3 is TGCGCCAGCAGCTCAGACAGGGGATCAGCCGGGGAGCTGTTTTTT. It encodes CASSSDRGSAGELFF.